The rows below give T cell receptor beta chains drawn from one sample of a study of read filtering for tumor transcriptome and immune sequencing. TCRdb independently ran MiXCR on the reads; one entry per CDR3 protein. The table shows nearly 60,000 distinct CDR3 sequences, with 9% to 15% occurring only once. The sample was a population of CD138-negative cells sorted from bone marrow. These receptors came from a donor aged 40 or over with multiple myeloma. CDR3s include the opening cysteine and the closing phenylalanine or tryptophan. Clone size is shown for a subset of rows, as once, few, many or a class of expanded clone.

v_call	clone_size	cdr3_aa
TRBV10-3	.	CAIRGGDGKNTGELFF
TRBV7-9	many	CASSPVGTEAFF
TRBV4-2	many	CASSQDGGVGEQYF
TRBV3-1	many	CASSRAGTDNQPQHF
TRBV29-1	many	CSVGGRGAHLNTGELFF
TRBV20-1	.	CGVRTGYNEQLF
TRBV6-6	many	CASTTSRGQETQYF
TRBV7-9	many	CASSLEARLSYEQYF
TRBV20-1	once	CSTPRDRVYNEQFF
TRBV20-1	many	CSASPVPEGYEQYF
TRBV20-1	many	CSASHRGAGELFF